The present TCR beta chain was sequenced within a study of blood T cell repertoires in COVID-19. V dropped 0 bases and J dropped 5 bases, with 13 bases sitting between them. CDR3 size: 15 residues. CDR1 is MNHNS and CDR2 is SASEGT in the germline V gene. Measured with immunoSEQ multiplex PCR; TCRdb has only the in-frame clones, and not every one. Among 95,000 to 120,000 clones listed, about 88% were seen once. This chain connects TRBV6-1 to TRBJ1-1; no clear D gene. This clonotype originated in a woman aged 70-85 years who had recovered from COVID-19. Specimen: peripheral blood. This CDR3 is CASSEALTPGTEAFF. The DNA of the CDR3 is TGTGCCAGCAGTGAAGCGCTGACACCGGGGACTGAAGCTTTCTTT.